This T cell receptor beta chain was captured by sequencing in a study of blood T cell repertoires in COVID-19. Overall study: Sites across the United States, Italy and Spain contributed samples from acute and convalescent COVID-19. The analysed material was cDNA or gDNA that came from T cells, B-cell-depleted T cells, or PBMCs.

Trimming cost V 4 bases and J 2 bases; bases outside gene matches: 14. Looked up from germline, CDR1 is PRHDT and CDR2 is FYEKMQ (reference sequence). CDR3 length equals 18 residues. The assay was immunoSEQ multiplex PCR, and TCRdb's table has in-frame clones only and misses some. The table lists around 260,000 clones, around 87% of them singletons. Sequenced sample: peripheral blood. The source of this sequence is a woman in her thirties or forties who had recovered from COVID-19. This chain joins TRBV13 and TRBJ2-7; 10 bases map to TRBD2. The CDR3 region is CASSSRHTRAGGAYEQYF. The CDR3 bases are TGTGCCAGCAGCTCAAGACATACCCGAGCGGGGGGGGCCTACGAGCAGTACTTC.